This record concerns one TCR beta chain sequence. Its specificity is not known. V shed 1 base, J shed 3 bases, and the junction held 6 bases outside the gene matches. Germline V gene lookup returns CDR1 SNHLY and CDR2 FYNNEI. This CDR3 has 17 amino acids. The record originates from a study of T cell responses to AZD1222 COVID-19 vaccine. Whole-study findings and limits: All repertoire sampling was performed exclusively after the peak T cell response. Donors were chiefly white British, with a greater number of females, and clonal diversity was perhaps underestimated. Unmutated variant regions are reportedly targeted by nearly half of spike-specific TCRs. Spike-specific TCR breadth and depth rose after two AZD1222 doses.

Here immunoSEQ multiplex PCR was the method, and the copy in TCRdb shows in-frame clones only, minus some. The table shows 95,000 to 150,000 clones, with approximately 90% occurring only once. The V and J genes are TRBV2 and TRBJ1-5; 10 bases match TRBD1. The sequence was obtained from an adult who received the AZD1222 COVID-19 vaccine. The specimen comprised peripheral blood, sampled 28 days after the second AZD1222 dose. The DNA of the CDR3 is TGTGCCAGCAGTGAAGGGGACAGGGGAAACACCAATCAGCCCCAGCATTTT. It is translated as CASSEGDRGNTNQPQHF.